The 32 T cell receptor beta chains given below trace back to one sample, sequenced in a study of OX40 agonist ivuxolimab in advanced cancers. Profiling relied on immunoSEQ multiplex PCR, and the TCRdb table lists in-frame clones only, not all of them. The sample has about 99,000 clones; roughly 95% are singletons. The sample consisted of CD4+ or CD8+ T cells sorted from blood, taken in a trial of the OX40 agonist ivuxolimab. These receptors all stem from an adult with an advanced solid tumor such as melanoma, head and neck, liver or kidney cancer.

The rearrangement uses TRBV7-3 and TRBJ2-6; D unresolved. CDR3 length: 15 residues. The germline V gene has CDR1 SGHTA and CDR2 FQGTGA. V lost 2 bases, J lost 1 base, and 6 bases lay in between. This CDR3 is CASSLGISGANVLTF. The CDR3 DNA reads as TGTGCCAGCAGCTTAGGGATTTCTGGGGCCAACGTCCTGACTTTC.

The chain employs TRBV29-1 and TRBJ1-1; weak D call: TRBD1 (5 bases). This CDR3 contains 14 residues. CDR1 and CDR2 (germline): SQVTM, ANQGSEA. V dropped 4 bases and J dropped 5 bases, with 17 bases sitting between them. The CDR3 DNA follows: TGCAGCGTTGTAACTGGGGCCAGTAGGACTGAAGCTTTCTTT. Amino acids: CSVVTGASRTEAFF. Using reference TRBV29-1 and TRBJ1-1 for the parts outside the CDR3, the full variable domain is SAVISQKPSRDICQRGTSLTIQCQVDSQVTMMFWYRQQPGQSLTLIATANQGSEATYESGFVIDKFPISRPNLTFSTLTVSNMSPEDSSIYLCSVVTGASRTEAFFGQGTRLTVV.

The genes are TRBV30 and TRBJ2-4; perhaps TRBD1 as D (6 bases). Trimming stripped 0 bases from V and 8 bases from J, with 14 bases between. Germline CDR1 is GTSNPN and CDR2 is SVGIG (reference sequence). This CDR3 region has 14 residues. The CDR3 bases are TGTGCCTGGAGTGTAGCTGCCAGGGGTTACATTCAGTACTTC. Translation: CAWSVAARGYIQYF.

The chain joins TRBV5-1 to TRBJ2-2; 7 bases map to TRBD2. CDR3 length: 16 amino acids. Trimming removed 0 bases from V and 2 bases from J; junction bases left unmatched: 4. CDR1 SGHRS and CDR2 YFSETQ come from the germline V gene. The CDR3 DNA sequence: TGCGCCAGCAGCTTGGGGCTAGCGGCTAACACCGGGGAGCTGTTTTTT. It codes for CASSLGLAANTGELFF.

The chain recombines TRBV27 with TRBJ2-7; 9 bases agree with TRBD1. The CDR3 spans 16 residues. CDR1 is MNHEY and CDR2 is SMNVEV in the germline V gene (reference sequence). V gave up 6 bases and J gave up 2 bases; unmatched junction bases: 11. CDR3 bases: TGTGCCAGCAGGCCCAGGACAGGGGAGGTGGCCTACGAGCAGTACTTC. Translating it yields CASRPRTGEVAYEQYF.

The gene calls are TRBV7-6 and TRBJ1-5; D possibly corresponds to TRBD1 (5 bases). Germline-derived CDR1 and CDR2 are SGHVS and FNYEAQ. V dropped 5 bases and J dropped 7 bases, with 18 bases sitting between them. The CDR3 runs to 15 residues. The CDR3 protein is CASSHGPGPGQPQHF. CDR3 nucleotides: TGTGCCAGCAGCCACGGCCCGGGGCCTGGGCAGCCCCAGCATTTT.

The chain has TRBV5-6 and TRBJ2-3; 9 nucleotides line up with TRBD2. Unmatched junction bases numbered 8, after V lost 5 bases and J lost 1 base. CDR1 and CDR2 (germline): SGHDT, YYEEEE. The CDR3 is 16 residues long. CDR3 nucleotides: TGTGCCAGCAGTTTCGGGACTAGCAGACGCACAGATACGCAGTATTTT. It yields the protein CASSFGTSRRTDTQYF.

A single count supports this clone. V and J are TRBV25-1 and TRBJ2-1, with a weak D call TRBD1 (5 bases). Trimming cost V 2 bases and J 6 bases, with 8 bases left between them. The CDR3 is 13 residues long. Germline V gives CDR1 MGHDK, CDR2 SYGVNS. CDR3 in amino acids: CASSEQGVNEQFF. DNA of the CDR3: TGTGCCAGCAGTGAACAGGGTGTCAATGAGCAGTTCTTC. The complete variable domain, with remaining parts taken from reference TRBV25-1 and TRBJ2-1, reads EADIYQTPRYLVIGTGKKITLECSQTMGHDKMYWYQQDPGMELHLIHYSYGVNSTEKGDLSSESTVSRIRTEHFPLTLESARPSHTSQYLCASSEQGVNEQFFGPGTRLTVL.

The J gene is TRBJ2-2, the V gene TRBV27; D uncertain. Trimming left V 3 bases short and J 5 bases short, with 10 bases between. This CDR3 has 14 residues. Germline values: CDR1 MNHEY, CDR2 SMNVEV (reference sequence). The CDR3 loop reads CASSFRDLTGELFF. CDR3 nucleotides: TGTGCCAGCAGTTTCCGAGATTTAACCGGGGAGCTGTTTTTT.

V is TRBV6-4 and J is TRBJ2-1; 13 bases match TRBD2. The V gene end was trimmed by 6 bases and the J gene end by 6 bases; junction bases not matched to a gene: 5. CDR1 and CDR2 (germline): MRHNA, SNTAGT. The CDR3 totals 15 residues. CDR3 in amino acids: CASSGLAGVGNEQFF. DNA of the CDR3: TGTGCCAGCAGCGGACTAGCGGGGGTCGGCAATGAGCAGTTCTTC.

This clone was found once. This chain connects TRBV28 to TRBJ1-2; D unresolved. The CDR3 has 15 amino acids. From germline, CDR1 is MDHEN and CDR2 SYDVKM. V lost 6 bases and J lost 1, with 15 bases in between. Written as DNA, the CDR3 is TGTGCCAGCAGCCCGACCGCGGAAGTTAACTATGGCTACACCTTC. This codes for CASSPTAEVNYGYTF.

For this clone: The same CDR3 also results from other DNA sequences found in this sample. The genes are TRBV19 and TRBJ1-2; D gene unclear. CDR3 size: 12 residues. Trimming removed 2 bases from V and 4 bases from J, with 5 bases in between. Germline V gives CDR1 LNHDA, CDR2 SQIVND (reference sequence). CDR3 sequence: CASSISSYGYTF. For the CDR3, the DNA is TGTGCCAGTAGTATAAGCAGCTATGGCTACACCTTC.

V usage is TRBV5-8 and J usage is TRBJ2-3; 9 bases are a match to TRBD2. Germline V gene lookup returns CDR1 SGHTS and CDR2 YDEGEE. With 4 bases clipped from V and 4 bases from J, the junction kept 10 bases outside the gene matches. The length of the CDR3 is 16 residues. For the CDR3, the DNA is TGTGCCAGCAGCCCGGGACTAGCTTTGGCCTCAGATACGCAGTATTTT. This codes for CASSPGLALASDTQYF.

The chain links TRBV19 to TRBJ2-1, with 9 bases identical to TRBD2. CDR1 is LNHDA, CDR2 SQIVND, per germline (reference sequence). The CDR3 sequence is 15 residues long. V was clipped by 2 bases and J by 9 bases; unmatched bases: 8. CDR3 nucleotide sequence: TGTGCCAGTAGTATATCGGGACTAGCAGCGGGTGAGCAGTTCTTC. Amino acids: CASSISGLAAGEQFF.

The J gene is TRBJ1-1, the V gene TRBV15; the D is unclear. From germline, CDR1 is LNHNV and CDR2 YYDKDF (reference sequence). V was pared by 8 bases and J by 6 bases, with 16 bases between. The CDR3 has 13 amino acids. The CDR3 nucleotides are TGTGCCACCCGGCCGACGTTTAATTCTGAAGCTTTCTTT. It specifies CATRPTFNSEAFF.

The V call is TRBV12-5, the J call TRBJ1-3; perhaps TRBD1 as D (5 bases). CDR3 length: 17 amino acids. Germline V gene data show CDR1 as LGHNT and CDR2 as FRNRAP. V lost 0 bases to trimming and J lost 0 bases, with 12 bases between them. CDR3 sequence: CASGLVRSGGSGNTIYF. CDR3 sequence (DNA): TGTGCTAGTGGTTTGGTACGTTCTGGGGGCTCTGGAAACACCATATATTTT.

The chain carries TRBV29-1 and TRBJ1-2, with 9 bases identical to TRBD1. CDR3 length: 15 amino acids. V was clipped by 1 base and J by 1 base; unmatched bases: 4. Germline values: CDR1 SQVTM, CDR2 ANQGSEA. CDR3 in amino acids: CSVEGTGALNYGYTF. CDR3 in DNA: TGCAGCGTTGAAGGGACAGGGGCGCTTAACTATGGCTACACCTTC.

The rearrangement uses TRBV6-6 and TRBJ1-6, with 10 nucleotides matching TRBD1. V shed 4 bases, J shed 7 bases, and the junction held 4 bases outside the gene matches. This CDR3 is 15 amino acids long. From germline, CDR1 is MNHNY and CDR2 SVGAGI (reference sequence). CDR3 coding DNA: TGTGCCAGCAGTTTTACGGGACAGGGGAATTCACCCCTCCACTTT. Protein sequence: CASSFTGQGNSPLHF.

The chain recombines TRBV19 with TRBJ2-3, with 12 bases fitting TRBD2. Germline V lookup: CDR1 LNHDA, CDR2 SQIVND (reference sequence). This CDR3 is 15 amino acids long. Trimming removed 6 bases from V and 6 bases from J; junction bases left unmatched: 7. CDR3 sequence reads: CASSKTSGSSDTQYF. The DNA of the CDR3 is TGTGCCAGTAGCAAGACTAGCGGGAGTAGTGATACGCAGTATTTT.

The CDR3 here is CASRPSSNEQFF. The CDR3 bases are TGTGCCAGCAGACCCTCATCCAATGAGCAGTTCTTC. This chain uses TRBV6-5 with TRBJ2-1; D gene unclear. The CDR3 spans 12 residues. V lost 6 bases and J 6 bases, leaving 9 bases between the germline ends. Germline V gene data show CDR1 as MNHEY and CDR2 as SVGAGI.

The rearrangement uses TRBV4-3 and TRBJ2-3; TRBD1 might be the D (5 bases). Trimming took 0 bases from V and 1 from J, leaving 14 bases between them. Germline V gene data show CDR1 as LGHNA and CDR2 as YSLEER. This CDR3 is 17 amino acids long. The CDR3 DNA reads TGCGCCAGCAGCCAAGATCAGGGTGGGCTGGGCACAGATACGCAGTATTTT. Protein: CASSQDQGGLGTDTQYF.

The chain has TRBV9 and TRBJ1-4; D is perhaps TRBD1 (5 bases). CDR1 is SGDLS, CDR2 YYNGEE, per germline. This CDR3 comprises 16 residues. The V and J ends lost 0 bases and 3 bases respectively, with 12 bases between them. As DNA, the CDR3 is TGTGCCAGCAGCGTAGAATCGGGGGTTCCTAATGAAAAACTGTTTTTT. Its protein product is CASSVESGVPNEKLFF.

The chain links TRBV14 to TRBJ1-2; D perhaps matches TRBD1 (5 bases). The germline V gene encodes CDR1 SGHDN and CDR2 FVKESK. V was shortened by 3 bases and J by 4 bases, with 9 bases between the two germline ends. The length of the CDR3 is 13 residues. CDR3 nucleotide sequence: TGTGCCAGCAGCCAGGGACGCTTCTATGGCTACACCTTC. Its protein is CASSQGRFYGYTF.

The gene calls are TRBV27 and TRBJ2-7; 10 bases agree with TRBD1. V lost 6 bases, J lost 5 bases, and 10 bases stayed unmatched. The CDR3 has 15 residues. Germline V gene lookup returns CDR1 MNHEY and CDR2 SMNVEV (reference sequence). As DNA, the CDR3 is TGTGCCAGCAGAGGTGGACAGGGGGTTTTCGACGAGCAGTACTTC. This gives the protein CASRGGQGVFDEQYF.

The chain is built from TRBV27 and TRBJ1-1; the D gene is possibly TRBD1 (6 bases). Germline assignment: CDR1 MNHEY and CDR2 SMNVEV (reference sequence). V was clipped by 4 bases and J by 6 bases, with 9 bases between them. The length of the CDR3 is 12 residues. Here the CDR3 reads CASSSRGAEAFF. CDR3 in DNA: TGTGCCAGCAGTTCCAGGGGAGCTGAAGCTTTCTTT.

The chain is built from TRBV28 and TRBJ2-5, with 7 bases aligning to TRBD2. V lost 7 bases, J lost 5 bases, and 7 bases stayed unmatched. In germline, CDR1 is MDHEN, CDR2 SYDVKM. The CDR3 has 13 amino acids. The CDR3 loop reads CASTLRGVETQYF. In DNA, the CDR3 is TGTGCCAGCACCCTTCGGGGGGTGGAGACCCAGTACTTC.

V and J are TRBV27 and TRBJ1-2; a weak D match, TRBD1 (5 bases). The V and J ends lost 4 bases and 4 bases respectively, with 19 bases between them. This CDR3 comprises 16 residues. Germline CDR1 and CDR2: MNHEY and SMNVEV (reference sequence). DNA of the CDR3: TGTGCCAGCAGTTCGAGTCACACCGGGACCCCCTATGGCTACACCTTC. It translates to CASSSSHTGTPYGYTF.

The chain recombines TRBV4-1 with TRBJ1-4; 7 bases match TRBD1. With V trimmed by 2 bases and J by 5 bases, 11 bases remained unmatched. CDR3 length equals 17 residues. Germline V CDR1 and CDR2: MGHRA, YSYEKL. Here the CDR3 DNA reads TGCGCCAGCAGCCAATGGACTCAGGGGGACATCAATGAAAAACTGTTTTTT. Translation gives CASSQWTQGDINEKLFF.

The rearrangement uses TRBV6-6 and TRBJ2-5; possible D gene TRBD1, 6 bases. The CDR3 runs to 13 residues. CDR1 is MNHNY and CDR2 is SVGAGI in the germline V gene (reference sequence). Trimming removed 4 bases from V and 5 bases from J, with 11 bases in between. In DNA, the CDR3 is TGTGCCAGCAGTTCTGACAGGAGGGAGACCCAGTACTTC. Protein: CASSSDRRETQYF.

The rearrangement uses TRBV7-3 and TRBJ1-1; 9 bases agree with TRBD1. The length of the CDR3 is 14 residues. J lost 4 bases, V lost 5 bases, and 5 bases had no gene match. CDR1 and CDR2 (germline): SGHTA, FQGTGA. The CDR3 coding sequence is TGTGCCAGCAGCCCTATGACAGGGGGCACTGAAGCTTTCTTT. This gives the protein CASSPMTGGTEAFF.

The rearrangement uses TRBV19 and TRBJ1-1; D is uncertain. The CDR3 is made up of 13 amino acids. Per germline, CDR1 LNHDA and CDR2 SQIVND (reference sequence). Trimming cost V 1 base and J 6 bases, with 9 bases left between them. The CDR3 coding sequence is TGTGCCAGTAGTATAGTTGAGGGTTCTGAAGCTTTCTTT. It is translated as CASSIVEGSEAFF.

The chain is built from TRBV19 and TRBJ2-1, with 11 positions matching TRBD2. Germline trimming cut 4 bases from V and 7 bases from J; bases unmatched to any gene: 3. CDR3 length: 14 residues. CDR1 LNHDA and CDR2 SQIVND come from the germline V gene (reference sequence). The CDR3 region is CASSRTSGLNEQFF. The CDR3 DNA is TGTGCCAGTAGTAGGACTAGCGGGTTGAATGAGCAGTTCTTC.